This entry is about one T cell receptor beta chain. This CDR3 contains 16 residues. Germline V gene lookup returns CDR1 SGHVS and CDR2 FNYEAQ. The V and J ends lost 0 bases and 5 bases, in that order; junction bases with no gene match: 3. These data come from a study of T cells in tumors after PD-1 blockade. Assay used: immunoSEQ multiplex PCR; TCRdb lists only in-frame clones, some missing. The sample has approximately 47,000 clones, 65% to 85% seen once. The clonotype was recovered from a human donor with advanced basal cell or squamous cell carcinoma (not recorded which). The chain employs TRBV7-6 and TRBJ2-2; 10 nucleotides line up with TRBD2. This material consisted of PBMCs, taken before anti-PD-1 therapy. Written as DNA, the CDR3 is TGTGCCAGCAGCTTAGCCCCTAGCGGGAGTACCGGGGAGCTGTTTTTT. Its protein product is CASSLAPSGSTGELFF.